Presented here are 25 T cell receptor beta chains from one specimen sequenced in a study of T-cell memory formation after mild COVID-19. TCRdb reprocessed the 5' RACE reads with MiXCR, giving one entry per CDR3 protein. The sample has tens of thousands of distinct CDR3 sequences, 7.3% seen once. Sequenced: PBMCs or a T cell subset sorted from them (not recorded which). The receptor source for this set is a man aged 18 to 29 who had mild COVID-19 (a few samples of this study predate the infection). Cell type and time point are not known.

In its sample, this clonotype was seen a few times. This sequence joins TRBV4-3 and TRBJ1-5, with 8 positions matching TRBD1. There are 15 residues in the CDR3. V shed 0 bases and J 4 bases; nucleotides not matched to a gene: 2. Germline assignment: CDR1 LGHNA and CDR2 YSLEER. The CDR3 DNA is TGCGCCAGCAGCCAAGATACAGGGGGGAATCAGCCCCAGCATTTT. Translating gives CASSQDTGGNQPQHF.

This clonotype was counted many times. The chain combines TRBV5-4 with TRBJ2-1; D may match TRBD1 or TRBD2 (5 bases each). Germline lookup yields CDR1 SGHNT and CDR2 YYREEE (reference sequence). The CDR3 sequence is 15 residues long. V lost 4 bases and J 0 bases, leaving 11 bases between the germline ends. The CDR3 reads CASSLGTGSYNEQFF. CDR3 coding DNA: TGTGCCAGCAGCCTCGGGACCGGCTCCTACAATGAGCAGTTCTTC.

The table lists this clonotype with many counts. The CDR3 loop is CASSLHGILTDTQYF. In DNA, the CDR3 is TGTGCCAGCAGCTTGCATGGCATCCTCACAGATACGCAGTATTTT. The gene calls are TRBV5-5 and TRBJ2-3; D gene unclear. The CDR3 length is 15 residues. Germline V gene sequence: CDR1 SGHKS, CDR2 YYEKEE (reference sequence). With 1 base removed from V and 2 bases from J, the gap between germline ends came to 11 bases.

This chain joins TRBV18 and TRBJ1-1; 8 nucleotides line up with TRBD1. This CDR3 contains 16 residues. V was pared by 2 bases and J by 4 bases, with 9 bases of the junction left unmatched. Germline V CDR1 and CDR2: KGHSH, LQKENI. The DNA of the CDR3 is TGTGCCAGCTCACCAATATCCCCCAGGGGGCTCACTGAAGCTTTCTTT. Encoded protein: CASSPISPRGLTEAFF.

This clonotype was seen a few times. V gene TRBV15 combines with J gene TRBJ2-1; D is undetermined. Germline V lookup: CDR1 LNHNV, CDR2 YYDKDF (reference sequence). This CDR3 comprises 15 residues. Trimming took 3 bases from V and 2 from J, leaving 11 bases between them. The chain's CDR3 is CATSSFLEPYNEQFF. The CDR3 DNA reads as TGTGCCACCAGCAGCTTTCTGGAACCCTACAATGAGCAGTTCTTC.

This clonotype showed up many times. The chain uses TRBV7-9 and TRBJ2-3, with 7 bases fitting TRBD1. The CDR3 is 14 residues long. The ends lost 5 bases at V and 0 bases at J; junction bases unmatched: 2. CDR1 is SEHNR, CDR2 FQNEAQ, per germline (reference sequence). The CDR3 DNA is TGTGCCAGCAGCGAACAGGGGAGCACAGATACGCAGTATTTT. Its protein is CASSEQGSTDTQYF.

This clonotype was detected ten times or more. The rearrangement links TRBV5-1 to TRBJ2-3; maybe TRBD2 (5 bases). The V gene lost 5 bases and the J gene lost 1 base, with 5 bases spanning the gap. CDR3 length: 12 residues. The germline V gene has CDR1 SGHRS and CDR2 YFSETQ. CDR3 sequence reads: CASREGTDTQYF. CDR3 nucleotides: TGCGCCAGCAGGGAGGGCACAGATACGCAGTATTTT.

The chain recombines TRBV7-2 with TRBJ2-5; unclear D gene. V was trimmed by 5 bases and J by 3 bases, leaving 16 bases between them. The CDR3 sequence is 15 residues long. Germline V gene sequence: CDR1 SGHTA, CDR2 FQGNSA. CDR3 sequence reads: CASSGRPSVEETQYF. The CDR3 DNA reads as TGTGCCAGCAGCGGAAGACCTTCTGTAGAAGAGACCCAGTACTTC.

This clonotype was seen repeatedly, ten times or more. The CDR3 is CASSLTTGDTQYF. CDR3 in DNA: TGTGCCAGCAGCTTGACTACCGGAGATACGCAGTATTTT. The J gene is TRBJ2-3, the V gene TRBV7-9, with TRBD2 as a possible D gene (5 bases). The CDR3 covers 13 residues. Trimming cost V 3 bases and J 5 bases, with 9 bases left between them. The germline V gene encodes CDR1 SEHNR and CDR2 FQNEAQ (reference sequence). Variable domain in full (rest from reference TRBV7-9 and TRBJ2-3): DTGVSQNPRHKITKRGQNVTFRCDPISEHNRLYWYRQTLGQGPEFLTYFQNEAQLEKSRLLSDRFSAERPKGSFSTLEIQRTEQGDSAMYLCASSLTTGDTQYFGPGTRLTVL.

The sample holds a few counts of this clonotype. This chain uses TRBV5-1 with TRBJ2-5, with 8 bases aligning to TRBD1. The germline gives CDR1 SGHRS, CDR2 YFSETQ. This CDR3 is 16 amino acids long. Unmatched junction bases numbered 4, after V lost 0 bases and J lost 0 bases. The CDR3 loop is CASSLGQGANQETQYF. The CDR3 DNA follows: TGCGCCAGCAGCTTGGGGCAGGGGGCCAACCAAGAGACCCAGTACTTC.

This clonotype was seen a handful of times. The CDR3 region has the DNA TGTGCCAGCAGCTTCGCGGGAGAGGATACGCAGTATTTT. It is translated as CASSFAGEDTQYF. This chain links TRBV11-1 with TRBJ2-3, with 7 nucleotides matching TRBD2. Germline values: CDR1 SGHAT, CDR2 FQDESV (reference sequence). V lost 3 bases to trimming and J lost 6 bases; unmatched junction nucleotides: 3. The CDR3 is made up of 13 amino acids.

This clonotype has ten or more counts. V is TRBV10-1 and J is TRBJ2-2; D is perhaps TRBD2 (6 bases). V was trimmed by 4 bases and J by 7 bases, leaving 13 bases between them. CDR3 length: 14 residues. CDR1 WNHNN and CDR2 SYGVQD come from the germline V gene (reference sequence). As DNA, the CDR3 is TGCGCCAGCAGTGTGGCAGGGCGGGACGGGGAGCTGTTTTTT. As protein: CASSVAGRDGELFF.

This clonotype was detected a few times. CDR3 loop: CASSSKGFGIQSNQPQHF. CDR3 sequence (DNA): TGTGCCAGCAGTTCGAAGGGGTTTGGCATACAGAGCAATCAGCCCCAGCATTTT. The chain is built from TRBV6-2 or TRBV6-3 and TRBJ1-5; D perhaps matches TRBD1 (5 bases). The CDR3 is 18 amino acids. Germline V gives CDR1 MNHEY, CDR2 SVGEGT. The germline V and J ends were trimmed by 4 bases and 1 base, with 20 bases remaining between them.

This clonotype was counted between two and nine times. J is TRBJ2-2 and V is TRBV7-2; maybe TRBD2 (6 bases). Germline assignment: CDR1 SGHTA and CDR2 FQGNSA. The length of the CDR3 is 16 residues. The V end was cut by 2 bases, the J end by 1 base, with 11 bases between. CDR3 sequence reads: CASSLQSGGNTGELFF. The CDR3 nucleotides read TGTGCCAGCAGCTTACAGTCCGGGGGGAACACCGGGGAGCTGTTTTTT.

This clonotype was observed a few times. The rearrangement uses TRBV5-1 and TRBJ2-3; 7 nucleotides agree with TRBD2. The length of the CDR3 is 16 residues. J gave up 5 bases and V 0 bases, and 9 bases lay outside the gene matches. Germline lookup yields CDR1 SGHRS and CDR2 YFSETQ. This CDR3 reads CASSLAGGTTQDTQYF. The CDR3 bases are TGCGCCAGCAGCTTGGCCGGGGGGACTACTCAAGATACGCAGTATTTT.

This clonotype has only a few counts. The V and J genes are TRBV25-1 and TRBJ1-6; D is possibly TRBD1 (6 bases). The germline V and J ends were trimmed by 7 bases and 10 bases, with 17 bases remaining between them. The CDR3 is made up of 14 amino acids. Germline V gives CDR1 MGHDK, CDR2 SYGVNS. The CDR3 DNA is TGTGCCAGCAATCGGCAGGGGACGAGCTCACCCCTCCACTTT. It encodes CASNRQGTSSPLHF.

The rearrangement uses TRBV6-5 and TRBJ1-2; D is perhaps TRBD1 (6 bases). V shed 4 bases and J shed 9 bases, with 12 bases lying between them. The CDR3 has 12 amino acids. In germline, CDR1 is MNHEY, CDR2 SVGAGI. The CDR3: CASSWNRESYTF. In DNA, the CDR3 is TGTGCCAGCAGTTGGAACAGGGAAAGCTACACCTTC.

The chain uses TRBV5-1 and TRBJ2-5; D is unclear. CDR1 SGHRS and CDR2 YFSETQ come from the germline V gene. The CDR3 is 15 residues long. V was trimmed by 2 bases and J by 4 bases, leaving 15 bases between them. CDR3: CASSFQPGYGETQYF. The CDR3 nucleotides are TGCGCCAGCAGCTTCCAGCCGGGCTATGGAGAGACCCAGTACTTC. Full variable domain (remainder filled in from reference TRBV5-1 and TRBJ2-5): KAGVTQTPRYLIKTRGQQVTLSCSPISGHRSVSWYQQTPGQGLQFLFEYFSETQRNKGNFPGRFSGRQFSNSRSEMNVSTLELGDSALYLCASSFQPGYGETQYFGPGTRLLVL.

The CDR3 bases are TGTGCCAGCACCCCGGGGTCTAGCACAGATACGCAGTATTTT. Its protein is CASTPGSSTDTQYF. This chain links TRBV5-6 with TRBJ2-3, with a tentative D call TRBD2 (5 bases). CDR1 is SGHDT, CDR2 YYEEEE, per germline. Deletions cut 6 bases from V and 0 bases from J, with 11 bases between. CDR3 length: 14 residues.

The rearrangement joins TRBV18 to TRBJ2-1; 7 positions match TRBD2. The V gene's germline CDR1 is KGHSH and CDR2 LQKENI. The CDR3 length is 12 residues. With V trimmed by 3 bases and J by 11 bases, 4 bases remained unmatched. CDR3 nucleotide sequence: TGTGCCAGCTCACCGCAGGGAGGGCAGCAGTTCTTC. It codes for CASSPQGGQQFF.

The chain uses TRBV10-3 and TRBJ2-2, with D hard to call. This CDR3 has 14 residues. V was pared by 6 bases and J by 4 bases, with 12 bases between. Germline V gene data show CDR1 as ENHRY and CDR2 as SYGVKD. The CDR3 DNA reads TGTGCCATCAGGAGTGACACATCCACCGGGGAGCTGTTTTTT. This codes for CAIRSDTSTGELFF.

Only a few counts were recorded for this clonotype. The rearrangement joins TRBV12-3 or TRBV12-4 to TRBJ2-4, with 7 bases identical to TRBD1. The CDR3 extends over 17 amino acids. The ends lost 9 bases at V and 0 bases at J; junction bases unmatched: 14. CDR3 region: CARGGAGPLLAKNIQYF. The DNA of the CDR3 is TGTGCCAGAGGGGGCGCAGGACCTTTACTAGCCAAAAACATTCAGTACTTC.

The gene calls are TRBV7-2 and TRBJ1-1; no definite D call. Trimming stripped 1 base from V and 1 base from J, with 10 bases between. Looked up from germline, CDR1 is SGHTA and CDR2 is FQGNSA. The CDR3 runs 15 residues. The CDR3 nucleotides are TGTGCCAGCAGCTTAGTCTGGCAGACGAACACTGAAGCTTTCTTT. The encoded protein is CASSLVWQTNTEAFF.

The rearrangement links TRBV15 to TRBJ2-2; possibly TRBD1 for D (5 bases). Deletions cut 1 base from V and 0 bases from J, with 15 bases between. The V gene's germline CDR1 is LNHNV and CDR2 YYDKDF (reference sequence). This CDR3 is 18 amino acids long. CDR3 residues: CATSRGHRRIANTGELFF. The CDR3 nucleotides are TGTGCCACCAGCAGAGGTCACAGGAGAATCGCGAACACCGGGGAGCTGTTTTTT.

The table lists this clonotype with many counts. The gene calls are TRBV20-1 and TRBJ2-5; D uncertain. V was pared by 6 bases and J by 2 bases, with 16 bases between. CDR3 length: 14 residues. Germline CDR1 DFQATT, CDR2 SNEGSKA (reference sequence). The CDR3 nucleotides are TGCAGTGCCTCCCGGGCCATAGGGCAAGAGACCCAGTACTTC. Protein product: CSASRAIGQETQYF.